This is a list of T cell receptor beta chains from one sample in a study of OX40 agonist ivuxolimab in advanced cancers. The data were produced by immunoSEQ multiplex PCR, yet TCRdb's version contains in-frame clones alone and is incomplete. The sample records 40,000 or so clones, around nine tenths being singletons. The input for sequencing was CD4+ or CD8+ T cells sorted from blood, taken in a trial of the OX40 agonist ivuxolimab. The receptors come from an adult with an advanced solid tumor such as melanoma, head and neck, liver or kidney cancer. Both conserved end residues are part of each CDR3. D genes are given only for firm matches. Some rows have no size entry. The others give once, few or many, or a class for an expanded clone.

V gene,J gene,clone size,D gene,CDR3 protein,CDR3 DNA
TRBV9,TRBJ2-3,-,TRBD2,CASSGSSGGHTDTQYF,TGTGCCAGCAGCGGATCTAGCGGGGGGCACACAGATACGCAGTATTTT
TRBV2,TRBJ1-5,-,-,CASSEVGYQPQHF,TGTGCCAGCAGTGAAGTGGGGTATCAGCCCCAGCATTTT
TRBV11-2,TRBJ1-6,-,-,CASNGAGDAYNSPLHF,TGTGCCAGCAACGGGGCCGGGGATGCCTATAATTCACCCCTCCACTTT
TRBV28,TRBJ2-3,once,-,CATLWGADTQYF,TGTGCCACATTATGGGGGGCAGATACGCAGTATTTT
TRBV6-5,TRBJ1-2,-,-,CASSPGAGYTF,TGTGCCAGCAGCCCGGGAGCTGGCTACACCTTC
TRBV4-1,TRBJ1-5,-,-,CASSQEGDDSNQPQHF,TGCGCCAGCAGCCAAGAGGGGGATGATAGCAATCAGCCCCAGCATTTT
TRBV15,TRBJ2-1,-,TRBD1,CATSRTGGAYNEQFF,TGTGCCACCAGCAGGACAGGGGGCGCGTACAATGAGCAGTTCTTC
TRBV6-5,TRBJ2-7,-,-,CASSYGAGDLYEQYF,TGTGCCAGCAGTTACGGGGCAGGGGACTTGTACGAGCAGTACTTC
TRBV4-1,TRBJ2-5,-,-,CASSPRGREETQYF,TGCGCCAGCAGCCCAAGGGGCCGTGAGGAGACCCAGTACTTC
TRBV27,TRBJ2-7,-,-,CASSSLGGGEQYF,TGTGCCAGCAGTTCCCTAGGGGGGGGCGAGCAGTACTTC
TRBV4-2,TRBJ2-7,-,TRBD2,CASSQGSGRQLYEQYF,TGTGCCAGCAGCCAAGGAAGCGGGAGGCAACTCTACGAGCAGTACTTC
TRBV4-1,TRBJ2-7,medium-sized,-,CASSQDTGQPYEQYF,TGCGCCAGCAGCCAAGATACGGGGCAGCCCTACGAGCAGTACTTC
TRBV2,TRBJ2-1,-,-,CASTGTYNEQFF,TGTGCCAGCACCGGGACGTACAATGAGCAGTTCTTC
TRBV4-1,TRBJ2-7,once,TRBD2,CASSQEPLAGRSIYEQYF,TGCGCCAGCAGCCAAGAGCCCCTAGCGGGGAGGAGTATTTACGAGCAGTACTTC
TRBV7-9,TRBJ2-1,-,-,CASSYAWGVDEQFF,TGTGCCAGCAGTTATGCATGGGGGGTCGATGAGCAGTTCTTC
TRBV5-6,TRBJ2-1,once,-,CASSPQRFEGSYGNEQFF,TGTGCCAGCAGCCCTCAGAGGTTCGAGGGGTCTTACGGGAATGAGCAGTTCTTC
TRBV29-1,TRBJ2-2,once,-,CSVVQGDTGELFF,TGCAGCGTTGTACAGGGAGACACCGGGGAGCTGTTTTTT
TRBV10-3,TRBJ1-3,-,-,CATGGNTIYF,TGTGCCACGGGGGGAAACACCATATATTTT
TRBV6-4,TRBJ1-4,-,-,CASSLGREKLFF,TGTGCCAGCAGTTTAGGGCGGGAAAAACTGTTTTTT
TRBV6-1,TRBJ2-7,-,TRBD2,CASSEGGSSYEQYF,TGTGCCAGCAGTGAGGGGGGGAGCTCCTACGAGCAGTACTTC
TRBV2,TRBJ2-1,once,-,CASSEAPWDSTWNEQFF,TGTGCCAGCAGTGAAGCGCCCTGGGACTCGACGTGGAATGAGCAGTTCTTC
TRBV7-6,TRBJ1-1,-,TRBD1,CASSWVVGQGDTEAFF,TGTGCCAGCAGCTGGGTGGTCGGACAGGGGGACACTGAAGCTTTCTTT
TRBV27,TRBJ2-1,-,-,CASSRLYNEQFF,TGTGCCAGCAGTCGACTTTACAATGAGCAGTTCTTC
TRBV11-2,TRBJ2-3,-,TRBD2,CASSIRGGADTQYF,TGTGCCAGCAGTATTCGGGGGGGCGCAGATACGCAGTATTTT
TRBV27,TRBJ2-1,-,-,CASSVRDTSYNEQFF,TGTGCCAGCAGTGTCCGGGACACCTCCTACAATGAGCAGTTCTTC
TRBV27,TRBJ1-2,-,-,CASSPGTQGSNGYTF,TGTGCCAGCAGTCCCGGGACACAGGGTTCTAATGGCTACACCTTC
TRBV25-1,TRBJ2-1,-,TRBD1,CASSVNDRDGEQFF,TGTGCCAGCAGTGTAAATGACAGGGATGGTGAGCAGTTCTTC
TRBV7-9,TRBJ2-7,-,TRBD1,CASSSLDRASYEQYF,TGTGCCAGCAGCTCCCTGGACAGGGCAAGCTACGAGCAGTACTTC
TRBV5-6,TRBJ2-7,-,-,CASSLGGDEQYF,TGTGCCAGCAGCTTGGGAGGGGACGAGCAGTACTTC
TRBV6-6,TRBJ1-2,-,-,CASSPGGMVYGYTF,TGTGCCAGCAGCCCCGGGGGGATGGTCTATGGCTACACCTTC
TRBV5-1,TRBJ2-7,once,-,CASSSGKGPYEQYF,TGCGCCAGCAGCTCAGGGAAAGGGCCCTACGAGCAGTACTTC
TRBV13,TRBJ1-4,-,-,CASSEGDEKLFF,TGTGCCAGCAGCGAGGGGGATGAAAAACTGTTTTTT
TRBV5-1,TRBJ2-1,-,TRBD2,CASRPGGSYNEQFF,TGCGCCAGCAGGCCGGGAGGCTCCTACAATGAGCAGTTCTTC
TRBV10-3,TRBJ1-1,-,-,CAISVGVVMNTEAFF,TGTGCCATCAGTGTTGGGGTTGTGATGAACACTGAAGCTTTCTTT
TRBV7-2,TRBJ2-7,-,-,CASSARATDFYEQYF,TGTGCCAGCAGCGCCCGGGCCACCGACTTTTACGAGCAGTACTTC
TRBV12-5,TRBJ1-1,-,-,CASGTGPRAFF,TGTGCTAGTGGTACCGGGCCGAGAGCTTTCTTT
TRBV6-1,TRBJ1-1,-,-,CASSEVGYAEAFF,TGTGCCAGCAGTGAAGTCGGGTACGCTGAAGCTTTCTTT
TRBV7-6,TRBJ2-2,once,-,CASSPYPGLNTGELFF,TGTGCCAGCAGCCCCTACCCGGGACTGAACACCGGGGAGCTGTTTTTT
TRBV21-1,TRBJ1-6,-,-,CASSKAPHTVGSPLHF,TGTGCCAGCAGCAAAGCCCCCCACACAGTTGGGTCACCCCTCCACTTT
TRBV6-6,TRBJ2-5,-,-,CASSSSDREPQYF,TGTGCCAGCAGTTCCTCTGACAGAGAGCCCCAGTACTTC
TRBV11-2,TRBJ1-2,-,-,CASSQTGFGGYTF,TGTGCCAGCAGCCAAACAGGGTTCGGTGGCTACACCTTC